The text below deals with one T cell receptor beta chain. This record comes from a study of blood T cells in healthy people across ages. V lost 7 bases to trimming and J lost 10 bases; unmatched junction nucleotides: 13. CDR1 and CDR2 (germline): ENHRY, SYGVKD. There are 16 residues in the CDR3. Then a second PCR, running roughly 6 to 12 cycles, was carried out with a sample-barcoded 5' primer and a J-beta primer mix. Each cDNA molecule received a tag from a template-switch adaptor that had 12 random nucleotides. From the 5' RACE reads, TCRdb called clonotypes with MiXCR, one entry per CDR3 protein. The top ten hold 15% to 20% of the sample, which has some 1 million distinct CDR3 sequences, 40% to 50% seen once.

The chain has TRBV10-3 and TRBJ2-1, with 13 nucleotides matching TRBD2. This TCR was sampled from a woman aged 55-70 years in good health. The sequencing sample was made of blood. The CDR3 nucleotides read TGTGCCATCACCCGAGGACTAGCGGGAGAAACTGGGGAGCAGTTCTTC. It codes for CAITRGLAGETGEQFF.